This TCR beta chain came from a study of CD8 T cells in ankylosing spondylitis. Study conclusions and caveats: From matched ankylosing spondylitis synovial fluid, disease-linked clones were reportedly recovered at significantly enriched levels. A motif in TCR beta, a set of eight highly homologous variants, appeared characteristic of ankylosing spondylitis blood. Prior literature has documented some motif variants in synovial fluid and blood from reactive arthritis.

In the case of this clonotype: The antigen is unknown.

TCRdb reprocessed the 5' RACE reads with MiXCR, giving one entry per CDR3 protein. This sample has fewer than 650,000 distinct CDR3 sequences, with more than 9.5% found just once. Germline V gene data show CDR1 as SGHRS and CDR2 as YFSETQ. This CDR3 spans 14 amino acids. The V end was cut by 0 bases, the J end by 6 bases, with 9 bases between. Sequences were obtained from blood, either unsorted or a sorted T cell fraction (not recorded which). The sequence was collected from a male donor with ankylosing spondylitis. The chain is built from TRBV5-1 and TRBJ2-2; D call uncertain. The CDR3: CASSLDPHPGELFF. Here the CDR3 DNA reads TGCGCCAGCAGCTTGGATCCCCACCCCGGGGAGCTGTTTTTT.